This T cell receptor beta chain emerged from a study of T cells in tuberculosis. Study-wide context: T cells were selected with CD1B tetramers loaded with glucose monomycolate. IGRA-negative adolescents, IGRA-positive adolescents with latent tuberculosis and adults with active tuberculosis formed this South African cohort.

Using immunoSEQ multiplex PCR, the repertoire was profiled, and TCRdb retains in-frame clones only, with some absent. The sample has some 34,000 clones, 93% seen once. The germline CDR1 and CDR2 sequences are LNHDA and SQIVND (reference sequence). Trimming left V 7 bases short and J 6 bases short, with 18 bases between. The length of the CDR3 is 14 residues. The chain joins TRBV19 to TRBJ1-1; a possible D gene is TRBD1 (6 bases). This receptor was obtained from a donor aged 5-35 years with latent tuberculosis or without tuberculosis infection. Material: PBMCs. CDR3 nucleotides: TGTGCCAGTAAGCAGACAGGATTTTTGCCTGAAGCTTTCTTT. It is translated as CASKQTGFLPEAFF.